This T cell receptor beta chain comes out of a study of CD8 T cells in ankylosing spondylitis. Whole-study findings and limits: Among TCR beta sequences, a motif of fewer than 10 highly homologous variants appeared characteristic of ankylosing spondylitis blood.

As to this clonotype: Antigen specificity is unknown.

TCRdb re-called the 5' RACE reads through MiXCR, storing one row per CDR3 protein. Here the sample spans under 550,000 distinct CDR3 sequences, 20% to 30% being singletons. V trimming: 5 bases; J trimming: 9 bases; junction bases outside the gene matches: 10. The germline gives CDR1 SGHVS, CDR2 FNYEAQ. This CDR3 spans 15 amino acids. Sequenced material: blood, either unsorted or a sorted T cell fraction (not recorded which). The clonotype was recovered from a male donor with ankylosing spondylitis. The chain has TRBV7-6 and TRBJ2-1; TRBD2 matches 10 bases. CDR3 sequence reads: CASSGTGTSDSEQFF. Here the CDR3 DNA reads TGTGCCAGCAGCGGTACCGGGACTAGCGATAGTGAGCAGTTCTTC.